Listed below are T cell receptor beta chains from one sample, sequenced in a study of blood T cell repertoires in COVID-19. TCRdb's copy holds only in-frame clones and misses some; the assay was immunoSEQ multiplex PCR. Of fewer than 250,000 clones listed, about 91% are singletons. Material: peripheral blood. These TCRs come from a man aged 30 to 45 with acute or convalescent COVID-19. Both conserved end residues are part of each CDR3. The D gene is left open where the match is weak. Some rows mark clone size as missing; the rest say once, few, many or name a class of expanded clone.

V gene: TRBV10-1
clone size: NA
D gene: NA
J gene: TRBJ2-5
CDR3 DNA: TGCGCCAGCAGCATCGGAGAGACCCAGTACTTC
CDR3 protein: CASSIGETQYF

V gene: TRBV5-1
clone size: NA
D gene: NA
J gene: TRBJ2-3
CDR3 DNA: TGCGCCAGCCGCTGGAGGCAGGCGGGCACAGATACGCAGTATTTT
CDR3 protein: CASRWRQAGTDTQYF

V gene: TRBV2
clone size: NA
D gene: TRBD2
J gene: TRBJ2-1
CDR3 DNA: TGTGCCAGCAGTGAAGAGCGGGGGGCTGCCAATGAGCAGTTCTTC
CDR3 protein: CASSEERGAANEQFF

V gene: TRBV30
clone size: NA
D gene: NA
J gene: TRBJ1-1
CDR3 DNA: TGTGCCTGGAGTGTAGCGGTTTACAGAGACACTGAAGCTTTCTTT
CDR3 protein: CAWSVAVYRDTEAFF

V gene: TRBV5-1
clone size: NA
D gene: TRBD2
J gene: TRBJ2-3
CDR3 DNA: TGCGCCAGCAGCCTGGGACTAGCGGGAGGTTCGGATACGCAGTATTTT
CDR3 protein: CASSLGLAGGSDTQYF

V gene: TRBV5-1
clone size: NA
D gene: NA
J gene: TRBJ2-1
CDR3 DNA: TGCGCCAGCAGCTTGATGGCAGGTAGTCAGAATGAGCAGTTCTTC
CDR3 protein: CASSLMAGSQNEQFF

V gene: TRBV6-1
clone size: once
D gene: NA
J gene: TRBJ1-5
CDR3 DNA: TGTGCCAGCAGTGAATACCGGGGAGGCTTCCAGCCCCAGCATTTT
CDR3 protein: CASSEYRGGFQPQHF

V gene: TRBV25-1
clone size: NA
D gene: NA
J gene: TRBJ2-5
CDR3 DNA: TGTGCCAGCAGTGAAAGCGGCCAAGAGACCCAGTACTTC
CDR3 protein: CASSESGQETQYF

V gene: TRBV6-2/TRBV6-3
clone size: few
D gene: TRBD2
J gene: TRBJ2-7
CDR3 DNA: TGTGCCAGCAGTTACTCGGGGACTAGCGGGGGGCCCTACTTC
CDR3 protein: CASSYSGTSGGPYF

V gene: TRBV18
clone size: once
D gene: TRBD2
J gene: TRBJ2-3
CDR3 DNA: TGTGCCAGCTCACCGGGACTAGCGGATTTCGCGGGCACAGATACGCAGTATTTT
CDR3 protein: CASSPGLADFAGTDTQYF

V gene: TRBV5-1
clone size: few
D gene: TRBD2
J gene: TRBJ2-3
CDR3 DNA: TGCGCCAGCAGCTTTGGGATAGCGGGAGCGGATACGCAGTATTTT
CDR3 protein: CASSFGIAGADTQYF

V gene: TRBV2
clone size: NA
D gene: TRBD1
J gene: TRBJ1-5
CDR3 DNA: TGTGCCAGCGGGGGACAGGGCTACAATCAGCCCCAGCATTTT
CDR3 protein: CASGGQGYNQPQHF

V gene: TRBV5-4
clone size: NA
D gene: TRBD2
J gene: TRBJ2-1
CDR3 DNA: TGTGCCAGCAGCTTGGAACTAGCGGGGGGCCGGAATGAGCAGTTCTTC
CDR3 protein: CASSLELAGGRNEQFF

V gene: TRBV6-2/TRBV6-3
clone size: NA
D gene: TRBD2
J gene: TRBJ2-1
CDR3 DNA: TGTGCCAGCAGCGACCTAGCGGGAGTGGGCTACAATGAGCAGTTCTTC
CDR3 protein: CASSDLAGVGYNEQFF

V gene: TRBV18
clone size: NA
D gene: NA
J gene: TRBJ1-2
CDR3 DNA: TGTGCCAGCTCACCACGGAGAGGGATGGGCTATGGCTACACCTTC
CDR3 protein: CASSPRRGMGYGYTF

V gene: TRBV5-1
clone size: NA
D gene: TRBD2
J gene: TRBJ2-5
CDR3 DNA: TGCGCCAGCAGCTTGCTGACTAGCGGGGGCCAAGAGACCCAGTACTTC
CDR3 protein: CASSLLTSGGQETQYF

V gene: TRBV2
clone size: NA
D gene: TRBD1
J gene: TRBJ2-2
CDR3 DNA: TGTGCCAGCAGTGAAAGGGACAGGACCACCGGGGAGCTGTTTTTT
CDR3 protein: CASSERDRTTGELFF

V gene: TRBV7-9
clone size: NA
D gene: NA
J gene: TRBJ2-2
CDR3 DNA: TGTGCCAGCAGGGGGGGTCGCACCGGGGAGCTGTTTTTT
CDR3 protein: CASRGGRTGELFF

V gene: TRBV5-1
clone size: NA
D gene: NA
J gene: TRBJ2-3
CDR3 DNA: TGCGCCAGCAGCTTTATGGCCCATCCCGGTCCGGAGCGGTACATCACAGATACGCAGTATTTT
CDR3 protein: CASSFMAHPGPERYITDTQYF

V gene: TRBV28
clone size: NA
D gene: TRBD2
J gene: TRBJ2-5
CDR3 DNA: TGTGCCAGCAGTTCCCCACGGGGGGGGCATGGGAGAGAGACCCAGTACTTC
CDR3 protein: CASSSPRGGHGRETQYF

V gene: TRBV2
clone size: once
D gene: TRBD1
J gene: TRBJ1-5
CDR3 DNA: TGTGCCAGCAGTGGATTGGGACAGAATCAGCCCCAGCATTTT
CDR3 protein: CASSGLGQNQPQHF

V gene: TRBV5-6
clone size: NA
D gene: NA
J gene: TRBJ2-3
CDR3 DNA: TGTGCCAGCAGCTTGTTAACAGCGACAGACACAGATACGCAGTATTTT
CDR3 protein: CASSLLTATDTDTQYF

V gene: TRBV5-6
clone size: NA
D gene: NA
J gene: TRBJ1-6
CDR3 DNA: TGTGCCAGTACTTGGCGGGGGAGGAATTCACCCCTCCACTTT
CDR3 protein: CASTWRGRNSPLHF

V gene: TRBV18
clone size: NA
D gene: TRBD1
J gene: TRBJ2-7
CDR3 DNA: TGTGCCAGCTCACCCCCTGGGACAGCCTACGAGCAGTACTTC
CDR3 protein: CASSPPGTAYEQYF

V gene: TRBV9
clone size: NA
D gene: NA
J gene: TRBJ2-2
CDR3 DNA: TGTGCCAGCAGCACCCTAGGGAGGAACACCGGGGAGCTGTTTTTT
CDR3 protein: CASSTLGRNTGELFF

V gene: TRBV2
clone size: NA
D gene: TRBD1
J gene: TRBJ1-3
CDR3 DNA: TGTGCCAGCAGTGAGAGGGGGCTGTCGGGAAACACCATATATTTT
CDR3 protein: CASSERGLSGNTIYF

V gene: TRBV5-1
clone size: NA
D gene: NA
J gene: TRBJ2-5
CDR3 DNA: TGCGCCAGCAGCTTCGGGACACCGCAAGAGACCCAGTACTTC
CDR3 protein: CASSFGTPQETQYF

V gene: TRBV7-9
clone size: NA
D gene: NA
J gene: TRBJ1-1
CDR3 DNA: TGTGCCAGCAGCTTAGGAAGGGGGTACACGCGGAACACTGAAGCTTTCTTT
CDR3 protein: CASSLGRGYTRNTEAFF

V gene: TRBV18
clone size: NA
D gene: NA
J gene: TRBJ1-1
CDR3 DNA: TGTGCCAGCTCAGCTACAGGGAAAGGGACTGAAGCTTTCTTT
CDR3 protein: CASSATGKGTEAFF

V gene: TRBV11-2
clone size: NA
D gene: NA
J gene: TRBJ2-1
CDR3 DNA: TGTGCCAGCAGCCCCGGGTATACGGCCAATGAGCAGTTCTTC
CDR3 protein: CASSPGYTANEQFF

V gene: TRBV12-3/TRBV12-4
clone size: NA
D gene: NA
J gene: TRBJ1-4
CDR3 DNA: TGTGCCAGCAGTTGGGGCGATGAAAAACTGTTTTTT
CDR3 protein: CASSWGDEKLFF

V gene: TRBV19
clone size: NA
D gene: NA
J gene: TRBJ1-5
CDR3 DNA: TGTGCCAGTAACGAAAGGGGTGATCAGCCCCAGCATTTT
CDR3 protein: CASNERGDQPQHF

V gene: TRBV11-2
clone size: NA
D gene: TRBD1
J gene: TRBJ1-6
CDR3 DNA: TGTGCCAGCAGCCTCGGGACAGGGAGCTCCTATAATTCACCCCTCCACTTT
CDR3 protein: CASSLGTGSSYNSPLHF

V gene: TRBV6-5
clone size: NA
D gene: NA
J gene: TRBJ2-7
CDR3 DNA: TGTGCCAGCAGTTACGGGCAGGGTTCCTACGAGCAGTACTTC
CDR3 protein: CASSYGQGSYEQYF

V gene: TRBV6-6
clone size: NA
D gene: NA
J gene: TRBJ2-3
CDR3 DNA: TGTGCCAGCAGACGACTGGGCGGGGACACAGATACGCAGTATTTT
CDR3 protein: CASRRLGGDTDTQYF

V gene: TRBV6-5
clone size: NA
D gene: NA
J gene: TRBJ2-1
CDR3 DNA: TGTGCCAGCAGTTCAGTAAGGGGAATCGTGGCGGATGAGCAGTTCTTC
CDR3 protein: CASSSVRGIVADEQFF

V gene: TRBV5-1
clone size: NA
D gene: NA
J gene: TRBJ2-4
CDR3 DNA: TGCGCCAGCTGGACAGCTGCCAAAAACATTCAGTACTTC
CDR3 protein: CASWTAAKNIQYF

V gene: TRBV6-5
clone size: NA
D gene: TRBD1
J gene: TRBJ2-7
CDR3 DNA: TGTGCCAGCAGTTACTCCCGGACAGGGGTCCACGAGCAGTACTTC
CDR3 protein: CASSYSRTGVHEQYF

V gene: TRBV30
clone size: NA
D gene: TRBD2
J gene: TRBJ2-2
CDR3 DNA: TGTGCCTGGAGTACAGGACTAGCGGGAGAGGAAACCGGGGAGCTGTTTTTT
CDR3 protein: CAWSTGLAGEETGELFF

V gene: TRBV5-6
clone size: once
D gene: NA
J gene: TRBJ1-2
CDR3 DNA: TGTGCCAGCAGCTTGGCCAACAGAGAAGGCTACACCTTC
CDR3 protein: CASSLANREGYTF